This T cell receptor (beta chain) was identified during a study of T cell repertoires in cytomegalovirus infection. Study-wide background: It was the public TCR beta signatures that indicated both CMV infection and matching HLA type.

TCRdb reprocessed the reads with MiXCR, giving one entry per CDR3 protein. The sample lists about 110,000 distinct CDR3 sequences; 9.5% to 13% were seen once. This clonotype was counted at least ten times. Its antigen is currently unknown. Germline CDR1 is DFQATT and CDR2 is SNEGSKA (reference sequence). The V gene lost 1 base and the J gene lost 0 bases, with 15 bases spanning the gap. The CDR3 runs to 17 residues. Whole-study results and caveats: The response measured ex vivo was dominated by TCR beta clonotypes (HLA-C-restricted and CMV-specific). The cumulative frequency of public TCR beta families distinguished individuals who carried CMV together with the relevant HLA.

The TCR originated in a human donor in good health (CMV status not recorded). Some clones in this sample may be carry-over from other donors' samples. The J gene is TRBJ2-2, the V gene TRBV20-1; no reliable D call. Sequenced: PBMCs, sequenced either directly or after in vitro stimulation (not recorded which). The CDR3 nucleotides read TGCAGTGCTAGAGGCCTCCGCGGATCCGCGAACACCGGGGAGCTGTTTTTT. It is translated as CSARGLRGSANTGELFF.